This entry describes one T cell receptor beta chain. This sample stems from a study of blood T cell repertoires in COVID-19. About the research overall: There were acute and convalescent COVID-19 samples, and they came from the United States, Italy and Spain.

V lost 1 base and J 7 bases, leaving 8 bases between the germline ends. Germline V CDR1 and CDR2: SGHAT, FQNNGV. This CDR3 is 12 amino acids long. Profiling relied on immunoSEQ multiplex PCR, and the TCRdb table lists in-frame clones only, not all of them. Of around 170,000 clones listed, roughly 81% are singletons. The chain carries TRBV11-2 and TRBJ2-7; D is perhaps TRBD2 (5 bases). The origin of this receptor is an elderly woman with COVID-19, enrolled during active disease. The sample consisted of peripheral blood. This chain's CDR3 is CASSLGLPEQYF. CDR3 nucleotide sequence: TGTGCCAGCAGCTTAGGACTACCTGAGCAGTACTTC.